This T cell receptor beta chain was retrieved from a study of blood T cell repertoires in COVID-19 (TCRdb year 2020). Study-level background: Samples from collaborators originated in the United States, Italy and Spain and spanned both the acute and convalescent phases of COVID-19. The prospective study material was composed of cDNA or gDNA derived from T cells, B-cell-depleted T cells, or PBMCs. Subjects who had been exposed to COVID-19, were actively infected with it, or had recovered from it provided the deeply sampled blood TCRbeta repertoires that made up the dataset. The repertoires were made available in a free public database intended to serve as a resource for research on the immune response to SARS-CoV-2. The samples were drawn from two sources: the first 160 participants of the ongoing ImmuneRACE study, and 1,254 subjects contributed by 6 global collaborators. A de-identified subject ID, COVID-19 status, age in years and sex were almost always included in the sample metadata. HLA class I and class II types, where available, came from metadata supplied by the sample provider rather than from assay-based typing.

Paper-wide results and their limitations: Clinical and demographic metadata were provided uncurated, with the amount varying by source and participant.

Enrolling through a virtual design, the prospective study's participants ranged in age from roughly 18 to 90 years and lived across 20 to 25 United States geographic areas. In the prospective study, cohorts were assigned on the basis of participant-reported clinical history obtained from a screening survey and a study questionnaire. Mobile phlebotomists in the prospective study collected whole blood, serum and a nasopharyngeal or oropharyngeal swab from every participant. Prospective study participants could optionally give additional blood draws and questionnaires over an approximately two-month period. Prospective study blood samples were shipped either frozen or at room temperature before DNA extraction. The junction shows trimming of 5 bases on V and 6 bases on J, and the gene matches do not reach 4 bases of it. The CDR3 spans 13 residues, from the cysteine through the phenylalanine. Just CDR3 DNA is preserved here, 39 bases in frame from base 1.

With respect to this clone: Its antigen remains undetermined. Per-base qualities were not stored, and no clone one base away is much larger.

TCRbeta CDR3 regions were amplified from genomic DNA by means of the immunoSEQ Assay, a bias-controlled multiplex PCR. The paper's processing steps were these. The number of nucleated cells in each sample was estimated from the amplification of reference gene primers within the assay. To quantify the absolute abundance of each unique TCRbeta CDR3 rearrangement, sequence reads were collapsed and filtered. Productive Simpson clonality was computed per sample as the square root of Simpson's diversity index over productive rearrangements. TCRdb limited this immuneACCESS table to in-frame rearrangements with V and J called. A share of clones is missing; checked studies link under half to unresolved V genes, and the rest is unexplained. The V and J calls and the clone size are those of that table, but D and trimming were determined from the DNA. This sample has 200,000 to 250,000 clones in its table, and around 86% of those were observed once. The ten biggest clones cover less than 4.5% of the sample.

The chain employs TRBV12-3 or TRBV12-4 and TRBJ1-1; 9 bases in between match TRBD1. The source is a woman in her thirties or forties with acute COVID-19. Sequencing was carried out using PBMCs or T cells enriched from blood (not recorded which). The DNA reads TGTGCCAGCAGTGTGACAGGGGGGGCTGAAGCTTTCTTT. This is translated as CASSVTGGAEAFF.